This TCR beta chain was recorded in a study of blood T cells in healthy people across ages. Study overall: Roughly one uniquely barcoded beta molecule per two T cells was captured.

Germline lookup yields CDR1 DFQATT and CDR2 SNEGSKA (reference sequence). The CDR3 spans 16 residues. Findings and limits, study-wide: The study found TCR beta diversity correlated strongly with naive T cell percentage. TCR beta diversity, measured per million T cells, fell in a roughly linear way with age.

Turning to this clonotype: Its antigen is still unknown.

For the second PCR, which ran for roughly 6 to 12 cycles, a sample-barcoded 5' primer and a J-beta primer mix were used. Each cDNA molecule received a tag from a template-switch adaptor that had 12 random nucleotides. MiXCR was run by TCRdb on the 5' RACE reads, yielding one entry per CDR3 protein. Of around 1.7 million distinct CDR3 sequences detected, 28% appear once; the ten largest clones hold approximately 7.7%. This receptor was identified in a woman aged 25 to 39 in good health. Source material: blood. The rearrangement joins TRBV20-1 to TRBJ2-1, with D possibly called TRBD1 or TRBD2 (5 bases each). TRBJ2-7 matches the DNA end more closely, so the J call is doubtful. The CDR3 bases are TGCAGTGCTAGAGATCTTGGGGCTAGCTCCTACAATGAGCAGTACTTC. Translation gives CSARDLGASSYNEQYF.